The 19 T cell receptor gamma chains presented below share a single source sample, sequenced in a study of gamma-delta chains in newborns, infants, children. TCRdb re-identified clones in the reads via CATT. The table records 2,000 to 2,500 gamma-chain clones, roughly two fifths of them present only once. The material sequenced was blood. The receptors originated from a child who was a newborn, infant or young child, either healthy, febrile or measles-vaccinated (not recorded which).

CDR3 bases: TGTGCCACCTGGGATGCCACCCCATATTATAAGAAACTCTTT. Translating it yields CATWDATPYYKKLF. The gene calls are TRGV4 and TRGJ1 or TRGJ2. Assignment of the J gene here rests on matching the DNA to germline, because TCRdb gives none. Germline values: CDR1 EGSTGY, CDR2 YDSYTSSV. J was trimmed by 4 bases and V by 2 bases; bases with no gene match: 8. The CDR3 length is 14 residues.

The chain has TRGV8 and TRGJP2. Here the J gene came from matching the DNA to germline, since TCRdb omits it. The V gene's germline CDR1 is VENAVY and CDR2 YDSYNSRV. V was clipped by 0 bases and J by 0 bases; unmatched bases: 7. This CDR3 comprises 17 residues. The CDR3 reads CATWDRVAYSSDWIKTF. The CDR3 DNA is TGTGCCACCTGGGATAGGGTCGCGTATAGTAGTGATTGGATCAAGACGTTT.

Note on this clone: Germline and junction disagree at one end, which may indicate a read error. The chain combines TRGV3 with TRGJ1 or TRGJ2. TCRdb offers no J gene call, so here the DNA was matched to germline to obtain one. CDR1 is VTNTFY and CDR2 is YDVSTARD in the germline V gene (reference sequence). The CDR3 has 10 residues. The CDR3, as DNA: TGTGCCTCCTGGGACGACGCGAAACTCTTT. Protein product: CASWDDAKLF.

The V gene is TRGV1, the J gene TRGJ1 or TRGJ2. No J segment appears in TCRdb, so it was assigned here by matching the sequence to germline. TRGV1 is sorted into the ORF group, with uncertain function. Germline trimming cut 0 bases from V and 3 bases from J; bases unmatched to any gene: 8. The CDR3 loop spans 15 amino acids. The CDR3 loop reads CATWDRAPPYYKKLF. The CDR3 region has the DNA TGTGCCACCTGGGACAGGGCTCCACCTTATTATAAGAAACTCTTT.

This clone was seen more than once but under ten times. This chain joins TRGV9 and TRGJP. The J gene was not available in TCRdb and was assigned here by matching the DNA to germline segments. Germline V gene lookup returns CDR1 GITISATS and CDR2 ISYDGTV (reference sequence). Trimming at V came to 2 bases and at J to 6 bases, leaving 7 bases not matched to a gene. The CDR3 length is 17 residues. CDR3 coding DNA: TGTGCCTTGTGGGAGGGCCCCTCAGAGTTGGGCAAAAAAATCAAGGTATTT. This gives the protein CALWEGPSELGKKIKVF.

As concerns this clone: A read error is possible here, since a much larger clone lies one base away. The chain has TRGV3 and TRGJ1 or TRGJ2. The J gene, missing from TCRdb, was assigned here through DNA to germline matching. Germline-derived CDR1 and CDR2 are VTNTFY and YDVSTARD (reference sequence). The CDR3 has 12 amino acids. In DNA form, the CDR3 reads TGTGCCACCGGGGACAGGCGGTATAAGAAACTCTTT. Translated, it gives CATGDRRYKKLF.

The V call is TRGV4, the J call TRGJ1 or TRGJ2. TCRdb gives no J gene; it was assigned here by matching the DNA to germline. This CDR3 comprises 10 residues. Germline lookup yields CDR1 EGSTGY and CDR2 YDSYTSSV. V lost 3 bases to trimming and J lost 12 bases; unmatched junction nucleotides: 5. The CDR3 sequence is CATWDKGKLF. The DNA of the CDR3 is TGTGCCACCTGGGATAAGGGGAAACTCTTT.

In nucleotides, the CDR3 is TGTGCCTTGTGGGGTTCCCGTAATTATTATAAGAAACTCTTT. It yields the protein CALWGSRNYYKKLF. The rearrangement joins TRGV9 to TRGJ1 or TRGJ2. The J gene, not given by TCRdb, was assigned here from a germline match of the nucleotide sequence. CDR1 and CDR2 from the germline V gene are GITISATS and ISYDGTV (reference sequence). V lost 5 bases and J lost 1; bases outside the gene matches: 8. This CDR3 has 14 residues.

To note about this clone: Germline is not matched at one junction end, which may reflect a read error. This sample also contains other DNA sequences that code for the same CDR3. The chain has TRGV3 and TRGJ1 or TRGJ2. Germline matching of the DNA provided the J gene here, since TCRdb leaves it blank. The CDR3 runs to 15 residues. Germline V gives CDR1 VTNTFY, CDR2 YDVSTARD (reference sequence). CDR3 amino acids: CATWEADLGGYKKLF. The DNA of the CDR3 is TGTGCCACTTGGGAAGCCGACCTTGGGGGATATAAGAAACTCTTT.

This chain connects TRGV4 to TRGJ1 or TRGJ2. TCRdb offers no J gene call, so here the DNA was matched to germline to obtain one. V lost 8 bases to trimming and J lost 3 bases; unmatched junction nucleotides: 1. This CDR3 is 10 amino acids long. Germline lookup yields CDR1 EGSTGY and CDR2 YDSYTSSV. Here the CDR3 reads CATFYYKKLF. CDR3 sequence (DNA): TGTGCCACCTTTTATTATAAGAAACTCTTT.

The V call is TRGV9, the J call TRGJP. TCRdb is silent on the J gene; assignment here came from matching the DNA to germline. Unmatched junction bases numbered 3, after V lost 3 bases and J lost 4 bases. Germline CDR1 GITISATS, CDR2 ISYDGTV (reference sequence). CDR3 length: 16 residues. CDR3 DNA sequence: TGTGCCTTGTGGGAGAATCAAGAGTTGGGCAAAAAAATCAAGGTATTT. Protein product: CALWENQELGKKIKVF.

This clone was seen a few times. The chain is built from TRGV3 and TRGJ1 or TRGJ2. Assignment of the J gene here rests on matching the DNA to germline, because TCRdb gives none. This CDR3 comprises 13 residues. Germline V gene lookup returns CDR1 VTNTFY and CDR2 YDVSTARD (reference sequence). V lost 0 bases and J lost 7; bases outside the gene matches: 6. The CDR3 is CATWDRLGYKKLF. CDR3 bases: TGTGCCACCTGGGACAGGCTAGGGTATAAGAAACTCTTT.

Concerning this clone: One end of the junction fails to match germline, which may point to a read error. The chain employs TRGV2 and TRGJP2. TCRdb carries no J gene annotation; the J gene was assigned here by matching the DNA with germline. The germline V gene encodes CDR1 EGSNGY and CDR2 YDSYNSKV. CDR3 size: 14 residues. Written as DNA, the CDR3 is TGTGCCACCTGGGGCGGGCCGCGTGATTGGATCAAGACGTTT. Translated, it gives CATWGGPRDWIKTF.

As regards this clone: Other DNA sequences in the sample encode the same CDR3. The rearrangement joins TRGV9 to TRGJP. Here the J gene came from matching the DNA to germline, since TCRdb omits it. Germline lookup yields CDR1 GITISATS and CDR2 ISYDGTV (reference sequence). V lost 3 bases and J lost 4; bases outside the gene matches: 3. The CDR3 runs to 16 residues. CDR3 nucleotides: TGTGCCTTGTGGGAGACTCAAGAGTTGGGCAAAAAAATCAAGGTATTT. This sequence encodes CALWETQELGKKIKVF.

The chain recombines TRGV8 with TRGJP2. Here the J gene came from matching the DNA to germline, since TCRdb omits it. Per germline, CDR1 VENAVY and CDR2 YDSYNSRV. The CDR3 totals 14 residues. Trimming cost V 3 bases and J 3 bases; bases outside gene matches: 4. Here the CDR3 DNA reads TGTGCCACCTGGGATGATGGTAGTGATTGGATCAAGACGTTT. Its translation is CATWDDGSDWIKTF.

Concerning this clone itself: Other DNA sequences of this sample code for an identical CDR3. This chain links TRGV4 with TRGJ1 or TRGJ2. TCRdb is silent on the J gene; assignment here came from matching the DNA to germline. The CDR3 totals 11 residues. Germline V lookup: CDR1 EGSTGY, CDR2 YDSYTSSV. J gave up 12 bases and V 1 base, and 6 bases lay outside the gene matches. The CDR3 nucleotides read TGTGCCACCTGGGATGGTCCGGGGAAACTCTTT. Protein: CATWDGPGKLF.

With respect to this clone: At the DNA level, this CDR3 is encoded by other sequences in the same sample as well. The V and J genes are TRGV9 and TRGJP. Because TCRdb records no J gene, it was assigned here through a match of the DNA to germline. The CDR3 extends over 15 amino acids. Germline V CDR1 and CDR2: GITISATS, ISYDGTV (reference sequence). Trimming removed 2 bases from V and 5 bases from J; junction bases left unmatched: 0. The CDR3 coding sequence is TGTGCCTTGTGGGAGGAAGAGTTGGGCAAAAAAATCAAGGTATTT. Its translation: CALWEEELGKKIKVF.

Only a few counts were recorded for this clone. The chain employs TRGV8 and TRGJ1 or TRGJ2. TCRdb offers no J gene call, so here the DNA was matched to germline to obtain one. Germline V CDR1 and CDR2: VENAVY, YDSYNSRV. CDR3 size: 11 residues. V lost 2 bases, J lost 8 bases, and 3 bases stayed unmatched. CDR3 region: CATWDTHKKLF. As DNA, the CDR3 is TGTGCCACCTGGGATACGCATAAGAAACTCTTT.

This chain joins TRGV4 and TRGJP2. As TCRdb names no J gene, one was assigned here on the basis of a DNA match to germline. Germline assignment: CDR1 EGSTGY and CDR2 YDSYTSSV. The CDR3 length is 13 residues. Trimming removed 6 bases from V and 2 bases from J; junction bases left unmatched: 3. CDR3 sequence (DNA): TGTGCCACCTGGAGAAGTAGTGATTGGATCAAGACGTTT. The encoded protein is CATWRSSDWIKTF.